The 27 T cell receptor beta chains listed next were all sequenced from one sample in a study of read filtering for tumor transcriptome and immune sequencing. Molecular barcoded adaptors covering alpha/delta and beta/gamma chains were used on approximately 400 ng RNA. TCRdb redid the calling of the reads with MiXCR, one entry per CDR3 protein. The data show 100,000 to 150,000 distinct CDR3 sequences, with 13% seen just once and more than 9.5% held by the top ten. The sequenced sample was a population of CD138-negative cells sorted from bone marrow. The receptors here all came from a donor older than 35 with multiple myeloma.

This clonotype was seen repeatedly, ten times or more. The rearrangement links TRBV7-9 to TRBJ1-5; tentatively, D is TRBD1 (5 bases). The germline V and J ends were trimmed by 3 bases and 4 bases, with 10 bases remaining between them. Germline V gene sequence: CDR1 SEHNR, CDR2 FQNEAQ (reference sequence). This CDR3 has 14 amino acids. In DNA form, the CDR3 reads TGTGCCAGCAGCTTTGGGGGAATGAATCAGCCCCAGCATTTT. Amino acid sequence: CASSFGGMNQPQHF.

This clonotype was seen only a few times. The chain employs TRBV6-1 and TRBJ2-5, with D perhaps TRBD2 (6 bases). In germline, CDR1 is MNHNS, CDR2 SASEGT. The CDR3 extends over 15 amino acids. V lost 10 bases to trimming and J lost 5 bases, with 23 bases between them. The CDR3 protein is CATKTSGRAGETQYF. CDR3 bases: TGTGCCACCAAAACCTCGGGCAGGGCGGGGGAGACCCAGTACTTC.

This clonotype came up many times. This may stem from a read error, because a much larger clone lies one nucleotide away. The V gene is TRBV24-1, the J gene TRBJ2-1; maybe TRBD1 (5 bases). The CDR3 has 13 residues. V lost 5 bases and J lost 5, with 9 bases in between. Germline CDR1 KGHDR, CDR2 SFDVKD. The CDR3 DNA reads TGTGCCACCAGTGTTGACAGCAACAATGAGCAGTTCTTC. This sequence encodes CATSVDSNNEQFF.

This clonotype showed up just a few times. This chain connects TRBV28 to TRBJ1-1; 7 bases are shared with TRBD1. J was trimmed by 4 bases and V by 4 bases; bases with no gene match: 9. CDR1 MDHEN and CDR2 SYDVKM come from the germline V gene. The CDR3 runs 15 residues. The CDR3 DNA reads TGTGCCAGCAGTTCCCAAGGCAGGGGGGTCACTGAAGCTTTCTTT. It translates to CASSSQGRGVTEAFF.

This clonotype showed up just a few times. V and J are TRBV6-1 and TRBJ1-5; 11 bases agree with TRBD1. V dropped 6 bases and J dropped 5; count of bases not matched to a gene: 6. The germline V gene encodes CDR1 MNHNS and CDR2 SASEGT. The CDR3 is 15 residues long. The CDR3 protein is CASSRDRGWDQPQHF. The CDR3 coding sequence is TGTGCCAGCAGCCGGGACAGGGGGTGGGATCAGCCCCAGCATTTT.

The rearrangement links TRBV27 to TRBJ2-7, with TRBD1 as a possible D gene (6 bases). Trimming pared 2 bases from V and 0 bases from J, leaving 11 bases between. The germline CDR1 and CDR2 sequences are MNHEY and SMNVEV (reference sequence). The CDR3 sequence is 15 residues long. The CDR3 reads CASSLPGAHSYEQYF. CDR3 coding DNA: TGTGCCAGCAGTTTACCAGGGGCCCACTCCTACGAGCAGTACTTC.

This clonotype was counted at least ten times. The CDR3 sequence is CASSLGSGGDQPQHF. The CDR3 DNA reads as TGCGCCAGCAGCTTGGGGTCAGGAGGGGATCAGCCCCAGCATTTT. J is TRBJ1-5 and V is TRBV5-1; maybe TRBD1 (5 bases). This CDR3 has 15 residues. CDR1 is SGHRS, CDR2 YFSETQ, per germline. Trimming took off 0 bases at V and 5 bases at J, with 12 bases between the two ends.

In this sample, this clonotype turned up many times. The CDR3 spells CASSFSGGYDSYEQYF. In DNA, the CDR3 is TGCGCCAGCAGCTTCTCTGGGGGCTATGACTCCTACGAGCAGTACTTC. The chain recombines TRBV5-1 with TRBJ2-7; a possible D gene is TRBD1 (6 bases). Deletions cut 2 bases from V and 0 bases from J, with 15 bases between. CDR1 and CDR2 from the germline V gene are SGHRS and YFSETQ. The CDR3 runs 16 residues.

V is TRBV5-5 and J is TRBJ2-6; possibly TRBD2 for D (6 bases). In germline, CDR1 is SGHKS, CDR2 YYEKEE (reference sequence). Trimming shortened V by 3 bases and J by 3 bases, and 13 bases separated the two germline ends. This CDR3 is 16 amino acids long. The CDR3 nucleotides read TGTGCCAGCAGCTACTACGCGGGGAGTGGGGCCAACGTCCTGACTTTC. This sequence encodes CASSYYAGSGANVLTF.

In the case of this clonotype: It may be a read error: a sequence one base away is much more abundant. V gene TRBV12-3 or TRBV12-4 combines with J gene TRBJ2-7, with D possibly matching TRBD2 (6 bases). Trimming took off 1 base at V and 11 bases at J, with 12 bases between the two ends. This CDR3 is 12 amino acids long. The CDR3 here is CASSLGAGRKYF. The CDR3 DNA is TGTGCCAGCAGTTTAGGGGCGGGAAGGAAGTACTTC.

This clonotype has at least ten counts. The V and J genes are TRBV19 and TRBJ2-7; TRBD2 aligns across 9 bases. Unmatched junction bases numbered 8, after V lost 8 bases and J lost 6 bases. Germline CDR1 is LNHDA and CDR2 is SQIVND (reference sequence). The CDR3 is 13 amino acids. CDR3 region: CASLGGRAGEQYF. CDR3 sequence (DNA): TGTGCCAGTTTAGGCGGGAGGGCCGGCGAGCAGTACTTC.

This clonotype was recorded many times. The chain joins TRBV28 to TRBJ1-1, with D hard to call. The CDR3 length is 17 residues. Trimming pared 2 bases from V and 0 bases from J, leaving 16 bases between. Per the germline V gene, CDR1 is MDHEN and CDR2 is SYDVKM. CDR3 sequence reads: CASSLGLQPTMNTEAFF. The CDR3 bases are TGTGCCAGCAGTTTAGGACTGCAGCCGACCATGAACACTGAAGCTTTCTTT.

This rearrangement joins TRBV29-1 to TRBJ2-1, with D possibly matching TRBD1 (5 bases). CDR3 length: 14 amino acids. The V end lost 5 bases, the J end lost 5 bases, and 16 bases lay between the germline ends. CDR1 SQVTM and CDR2 ANQGSEA come from the germline V gene. The chain's CDR3 is CSVFTAGMNNEQFF. The CDR3 coding sequence is TGCAGCGTTTTTACGGCAGGGATGAACAATGAGCAGTTCTTC.

This clonotype showed up just a few times. The chain combines TRBV11-2 with TRBJ2-1; a weak D match, TRBD2 (5 bases). Germline V gives CDR1 SGHAT, CDR2 FQNNGV. Between the trimmed V and J ends, which lost 1 base and 5 bases, there was a span of 21 bases. The CDR3 loop spans 18 amino acids. The CDR3 region is CASSLVIRGTRDDNEQFF. CDR3 nucleotides: TGTGCCAGCAGCTTAGTGATAAGAGGTACTAGAGATGACAATGAGCAGTTCTTC.

This clonotype was counted ten times or more. The chain recombines TRBV7-3 with TRBJ1-5; D gene unclear. The germline CDR1 and CDR2 sequences are SGHTA and FQGTGA. The V end was cut by 4 bases, the J end by 3 bases, with 16 bases between. The CDR3 consists of 16 residues. In nucleotides, the CDR3 is TGTGCCAGCAGCTCCCCCGGCTTGGGGAACAATCAGCCCCAGCATTTT. The encoded protein is CASSSPGLGNNQPQHF.

This clonotype was seen at least ten times. Sequence at one end of the junction differs from germline and may be a read error. V and J are TRBV5-1 and TRBJ1-3; tentatively, D is TRBD1 (6 bases). Germline V gene lookup returns CDR1 SGHRS and CDR2 YFSETQ. CDR3 length: 14 amino acids. CDR3 amino acids: CASSPQGSGNTIYF. As DNA, the CDR3 is TGTGCCAGCAGTCCACAGGGTTCTGGAAACACCATATATTTT.

This chain connects TRBV28 to TRBJ2-2, with D perhaps TRBD1 (5 bases). The CDR3 has 14 residues. V was trimmed by 5 bases and J by 4 bases, leaving 11 bases between them. Germline values: CDR1 MDHEN, CDR2 SYDVKM. The CDR3 DNA reads as TGTGCCAGCAGTCCAGGGATTCGCACCGGGGAGCTGTTTTTT. It yields the protein CASSPGIRTGELFF.

A word on this clonotype: This may stem from a read error, because a much larger clone lies one nucleotide away. This sequence joins TRBV7-9 and TRBJ2-1; TRBD2 agrees at 9 bases. Unmatched junction bases numbered 6, after V lost 0 bases and J lost 12 bases. CDR1 is SEHNR, CDR2 FQNEAQ, per germline (reference sequence). The CDR3 spans 14 residues. The CDR3 DNA reads TGTGCCAGCAGCTTAGCACTAGCGGGTGCTGGGCAGTTCTTC. Amino acids: CASSLALAGAGQFF.

This clonotype was observed a few times. A much larger clone lies a single base off, so this may be a read error. This chain links TRBV20-1 with TRBJ2-1; either TRBD1 or TRBD2 may fit D (5 bases each). V lost 2 bases to trimming and J lost 12 bases, with 20 bases between them. CDR3 length: 14 amino acids. Per germline, CDR1 DFQATT and CDR2 SNEGSKA (reference sequence). The CDR3 protein is CSARPPLGVPGQFF. In nucleotides, the CDR3 is TGCAGTGCTAGACCTCCCTTGGGGGTCCCTGGGCAGTTCTTC.

The chain combines TRBV20-1 with TRBJ1-5; TRBD1 matches 9 bases. The junction had 5 bases not matched to a gene; V was cut back by 6 bases and J by 8 bases. CDR1 and CDR2 (germline): DFQATT, SNEGSKA (reference sequence). The CDR3 contains 12 residues. The CDR3, as DNA: TGCAGTGCCAAGGGACAGGGAGAGCCCCAGCATTTT. Translating gives CSAKGQGEPQHF.

J is TRBJ2-2 and V is TRBV30; TRBD1 is a possible D gene (5 bases). The V and J ends lost 2 bases and 6 bases respectively, with 10 bases between them. CDR1 and CDR2 from the germline V gene are GTSNPN and SVGIG (reference sequence). The CDR3 spans 13 residues. This CDR3 reads CAWSPETAGELFF. As DNA, the CDR3 is TGTGCCTGGAGTCCAGAGACAGCCGGGGAGCTGTTTTTT.

This clonotype was seen at least ten times. The chain's CDR3 is CASSPEGLVANEQFF. The CDR3 DNA sequence: TGCGCCAGCAGCCCGGAGGGACTAGTAGCCAATGAGCAGTTCTTC. This chain connects TRBV5-1 to TRBJ2-1; 8 bases map to TRBD2. J was trimmed by 6 bases and V by 4 bases; bases with no gene match: 9. This CDR3 has 15 amino acids. Germline values: CDR1 SGHRS, CDR2 YFSETQ.

This clonotype was observed a few times. The V and J genes are TRBV11-2 and TRBJ1-4; D is perhaps TRBD1 (6 bases). Germline-derived CDR1 and CDR2 are SGHAT and FQNNGV. There are 17 residues in the CDR3. Trimming removed 2 bases at V and 8 bases at J, with 21 bases between. This CDR3 reads CASSLSGSGATREKLFF. The CDR3 DNA reads as TGTGCCAGCAGCTTATCTGGGTCAGGGGCGACGAGGGAAAAACTGTTTTTT.

There are many counts of this clonotype. The rearrangement joins TRBV20-1 to TRBJ2-7; 10 bases are a match to TRBD1. The ends lost 8 bases at V and 5 bases at J; junction bases unmatched: 15. The germline gives CDR1 DFQATT, CDR2 SNEGSKA (reference sequence). This CDR3 has 15 residues. Here the CDR3 reads CSPTPGQGLKHEQYF. The CDR3 coding sequence is TGCAGTCCAACCCCGGGACAGGGGTTGAAGCACGAGCAGTACTTC.

This clonotype was observed at least ten times. This chain uses TRBV30 with TRBJ2-2; D is perhaps TRBD1 (6 bases). CDR1 is GTSNPN, CDR2 SVGIG, per germline (reference sequence). V lost 2 bases, J lost 5 bases, and 12 bases lay in between. CDR3 length: 14 residues. The CDR3, as DNA: TGTGCCTGGAGTCTAACAGGGTTAACCGGGGAGCTGTTTTTT. This codes for CAWSLTGLTGELFF.

This clonotype appeared many times. This rearrangement joins TRBV20-1 to TRBJ2-7; 9 bases are a match to TRBD1. CDR1 is DFQATT, CDR2 SNEGSKA, per germline (reference sequence). The CDR3 is 15 amino acids. J lost 4 bases, V lost 2 bases, and 9 bases had no gene match. CDR3 region: CSARSSQGAGYEQYF. In DNA form, the CDR3 reads TGCAGTGCTAGAAGCTCACAGGGGGCAGGATACGAGCAGTACTTC.

To note about this clonotype: One junction end disagrees with the germline gene, perhaps due to a read error. CDR3 in amino acids: CACSLNGGADTQYF. As DNA, the CDR3 is TGTGCCTGCAGCCTAAACGGGGGGGCAGATACGCAGTATTTT. The V and J genes are TRBV11-1 and TRBJ2-3; 8 positions agree with TRBD2. Germline V CDR1 and CDR2: SGHAT, FQDESV (reference sequence). This CDR3 is built from 14 residues.